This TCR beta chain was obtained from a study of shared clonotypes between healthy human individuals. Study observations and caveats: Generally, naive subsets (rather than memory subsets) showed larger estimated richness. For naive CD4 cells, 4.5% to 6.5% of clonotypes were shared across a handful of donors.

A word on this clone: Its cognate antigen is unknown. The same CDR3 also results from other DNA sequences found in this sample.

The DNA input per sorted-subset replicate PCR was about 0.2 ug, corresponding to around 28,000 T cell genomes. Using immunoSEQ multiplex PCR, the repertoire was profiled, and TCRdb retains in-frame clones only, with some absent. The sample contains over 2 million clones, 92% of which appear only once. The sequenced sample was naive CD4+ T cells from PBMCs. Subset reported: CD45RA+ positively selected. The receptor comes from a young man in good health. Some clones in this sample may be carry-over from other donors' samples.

The CDR3 nucleotides are TGTGCCAGCAGTCCTACAGGGAGATCGTATGGCTACACCTTC. Translation gives CASSPTGRSYGYTF. The gene calls are TRBV28 and TRBJ1-2; possibly TRBD1 for D (6 bases). The germline CDR1 and CDR2 sequences are MDHEN and SYDVKM. This CDR3 contains 14 residues. V lost 5 bases to trimming and J lost 5 bases, with 15 bases between them.